The 28 T cell receptor beta chains below were found in one sample sequenced in a study of Ad26.COV2.S vaccination and SARS-CoV-2 variants. Treatment meaning: 19 received Ad26.COV2.S at low or high dose, single or two shots; five or six received placebo; per-sample allocation not given. Sampling happened 63 days after the first vaccine or placebo injection. Here immunoSEQ multiplex PCR was the method, and the copy in TCRdb shows in-frame clones only, minus some. Of about 320,000 clones listed, 70% to 90% were seen once; the top ten hold under 2%. The sequencing used peripheral blood, collected in a trial of Ad26.COV2.S vaccine versus placebo. The receptors were sampled from a person between 18 and 65 years old who received the Ad26.COV2.S COVID-19 vaccine or a placebo.

Points on this clone: Relative to the germline gene, one junction end is altered; a read error may explain this. This chain links TRBV9 with TRBJ2-5; unclear D gene. The V gene's germline CDR1 is SGDLS and CDR2 YYNGEE. This CDR3 spans 13 amino acids. The CDR3 DNA reads TGTGCCAGCAGCTACTCACGGCAAGGGACCCAGTACTTC. Protein product: CASSYSRQGTQYF.

The chain uses TRBV4-3 and TRBJ1-2; a possible D gene is TRBD1 (5 bases). Germline CDR1 reads LGHNA; CDR2 reads YSLEER. Trimming removed 0 bases at V and 4 bases at J, with 12 bases between. This CDR3 is 15 amino acids long. The CDR3: CASSQDGGAIYGYTF. Here the CDR3 DNA reads TGCGCCAGCAGCCAAGATGGAGGGGCTATCTATGGCTACACCTTC.

The chain recombines TRBV7-9 with TRBJ1-1; 8 bases are shared with TRBD1. Germline V gene sequence: CDR1 SEHNR, CDR2 FQNEAQ (reference sequence). CDR3 size: 15 residues. V was clipped by 5 bases and J by 2 bases; unmatched bases: 7. This chain's CDR3 is CASSAGQGPNTEAFF. The CDR3 nucleotides read TGTGCCAGCAGCGCCGGACAGGGCCCAAACACTGAAGCTTTCTTT. Using reference TRBV7-9 and TRBJ1-1 for the parts outside the CDR3, the full variable domain is DTGVSQNPRHKITKRGQNVTFRCDPISEHNRLYWYRQTLGQGPEFLTYFQNEAQLEKSRLLSDRFSAERPKGSFSTLEIQRTEQGDSAMYLCASSAGQGPNTEAFFGQGTRLTVV.

This sequence joins TRBV5-6 and TRBJ1-2; 7 positions agree with TRBD1. Germline V gives CDR1 SGHDT, CDR2 YYEEEE. This CDR3 spans 14 amino acids. Unmatched junction bases numbered 3, after V lost 1 base and J lost 3 bases. This CDR3 reads CASSLLGGDYGYTF. CDR3 nucleotide sequence: TGTGCCAGCAGCTTGTTAGGGGGCGACTATGGCTACACCTTC.

The V call is TRBV18, the J call TRBJ2-7; either TRBD1 or TRBD2 may supply D (5 bases each). Germline V gene data show CDR1 as KGHSH and CDR2 as LQKENI. Deletions cut 4 bases from V and 1 base from J, with 8 bases between. The CDR3 is made up of 13 amino acids. The CDR3 bases are TGTGCCAGCTCACGGGGGACGTCCTACGAGCAGTACTTC. This encodes CASSRGTSYEQYF.

The chain carries TRBV7-9 and TRBJ1-2; D is unclear. Germline V lookup: CDR1 SEHNR, CDR2 FQNEAQ (reference sequence). V was shortened by 2 bases and J by 12 bases, with 13 bases between the two germline ends. The CDR3 is 12 amino acids. CDR3 region: CASSLIGVSHTF. CDR3 bases: TGTGCCAGCAGCTTAATCGGGGTCTCTCACACCTTC.

CDR3 sequence (DNA): TGTGCCAGCAGCTTAAACAAGGGTGGCTACACCTTC. Translated: CASSLNKGGYTF. This sequence joins TRBV7-9 and TRBJ1-2; D unclear. V lost 2 bases and J lost 7, with 8 bases in between. This CDR3 is 12 amino acids long. Germline V gives CDR1 SEHNR, CDR2 FQNEAQ (reference sequence).

The chain links TRBV27 to TRBJ1-1, with D possibly TRBD1 on 6 matching bases. From germline, CDR1 is MNHEY and CDR2 SMNVEV (reference sequence). CDR3 length: 14 residues. V lost 3 bases and J 2 bases, leaving 10 bases between the germline ends. In nucleotides, the CDR3 is TGTGCCAGCAGTTTCCAGACAGGAAACACTGAAGCTTTCTTT. Amino acid sequence: CASSFQTGNTEAFF.

The chain recombines TRBV18 with TRBJ2-7; no definite D call. This CDR3 has 14 amino acids. The V end was cut by 0 bases, the J end by 4 bases, with 10 bases between. Per the germline V gene, CDR1 is KGHSH and CDR2 is LQKENI. The CDR3 sequence is CASSPPDRFYEQYF. The CDR3 region has the DNA TGTGCCAGCTCACCACCGGACCGGTTTTACGAGCAGTACTTC.

The V and J genes are TRBV9 and TRBJ2-6; weak D call: TRBD2 (6 bases). V was pared by 3 bases and J by 3 bases, with 13 bases between. The germline gives CDR1 SGDLS, CDR2 YYNGEE. This CDR3 spans 16 amino acids. This chain's CDR3 is CASSGRGGVGANVLTF. The CDR3 DNA follows: TGTGCCAGCAGCGGCAGAGGAGGGGTTGGGGCCAACGTCCTGACTTTC.

This clone showed up just once. The rearrangement joins TRBV10-3 to TRBJ1-1, with D perhaps matching TRBD1 (5 bases). Between the trimmed V and J ends, which lost 6 bases and 6 bases, there was a span of 17 bases. The CDR3 contains 14 residues. Germline V gives CDR1 ENHRY, CDR2 SYGVKD. The CDR3 DNA sequence: TGTGCCATCAGCGACCCCGGGGGTAGGTCTGAAGCTTTCTTT. Its protein product is CAISDPGGRSEAFF.

This chain joins TRBV2 and TRBJ2-5, with TRBD1 matching over 7 bases. V dropped 4 bases and J dropped 2; count of bases not matched to a gene: 7. Germline assignment: CDR1 SNHLY and CDR2 FYNNEI. This CDR3 has 15 amino acids. CDR3 sequence reads: CASSGVGTVQETQYF. The DNA of the CDR3 is TGTGCCAGCAGTGGTGTGGGGACAGTGCAAGAGACCCAGTACTTC. The whole variable domain, remainder taken from reference TRBV2 and TRBJ2-5, is EPEVTQTPSHQVTQMGQEVILRCVPISNHLYFYWYRQILGQKVEFLVSFYNNEISEKSEIFDDQFSVERPDGSNFTLKIRSTKLEDSAMYFCASSGVGTVQETQYFGPGTRLLVL.

The table lists this clone with a few counts. The chain combines TRBV6-6 with TRBJ2-7, with TRBD2 as a possible D gene (6 bases). V lost 5 bases to trimming and J lost 0 bases, with 14 bases between them. Germline V gene sequence: CDR1 MNHNY, CDR2 SVGAGI (reference sequence). The CDR3 contains 15 residues. CDR3 nucleotide sequence: TGTGCCAGCAGTGTACTCTCCGGGAGCTCCTACGAGCAGTACTTC. Protein product: CASSVLSGSSYEQYF.

This chain uses TRBV29-1 with TRBJ2-3, with 7 bases fitting TRBD2. This CDR3 has 14 amino acids. Germline V gene sequence: CDR1 SQVTM, CDR2 ANQGSEA. V was clipped by 7 bases and J by 0 bases; unmatched bases: 7. The CDR3 DNA is TGCAGCGCGGGGGGTGGCAGGAGCACAGATACGCAGTATTTT. This codes for CSAGGGRSTDTQYF.

The chain joins TRBV7-2 to TRBJ1-1, with D uncertain. Germline values: CDR1 SGHTA, CDR2 FQGNSA. The CDR3 has 15 amino acids. Trimming cost V 1 base and J 1 base, with 10 bases left between them. In nucleotides, the CDR3 is TGTGCCAGCAGCTTAGTTGGGGATAGGAACACTGAAGCTTTCTTT. It is translated as CASSLVGDRNTEAFF.

The chain links TRBV7-9 to TRBJ1-2, with TRBD1 identical over 7 bases. Germline V gives CDR1 SEHNR, CDR2 FQNEAQ (reference sequence). J was trimmed by 7 bases and V by 3 bases; bases with no gene match: 11. The CDR3 loop spans 15 amino acids. CDR3 sequence: CASSFSDRGHRGYTF. CDR3 DNA: TGTGCCAGCAGCTTCAGTGATAGGGGGCATCGTGGCTACACCTTC.

This chain links TRBV6-1 with TRBJ1-1; 8 nucleotides agree with TRBD1. Trimming at V came to 1 base and at J to 5 bases, leaving 3 bases not matched to a gene. In germline, CDR1 is MNHNS, CDR2 SASEGT. The CDR3 consists of 14 residues. In nucleotides, the CDR3 is TGTGCCAGCAGTGAAGTTACAGGGGGGACTGAAGCTTTCTTT. Translating it yields CASSEVTGGTEAFF.

The chain employs TRBV28 and TRBJ2-5; D may be TRBD2 (5 bases). Per germline, CDR1 MDHEN and CDR2 SYDVKM. The V end lost 7 bases, the J end lost 1 base, and 19 bases lay between the germline ends. The CDR3 loop spans 16 amino acids. This chain's CDR3 is CASTGVKVGGQETQYF. The CDR3, as DNA: TGTGCCAGCACGGGCGTCAAGGTCGGAGGCCAAGAGACCCAGTACTTC.

This clone was seen only once. The chain uses TRBV29-1 and TRBJ2-5; 7 nucleotides line up with TRBD2. The CDR3 contains 12 residues. V lost 3 bases, J lost 3 bases, and 1 base stayed unmatched. The germline gives CDR1 SQVTM, CDR2 ANQGSEA. The CDR3 DNA follows: TGCAGCGTTGATCGGGGGGAAGAGACCCAGTACTTC. It yields the protein CSVDRGEETQYF.

The V gene is TRBV2, the J gene TRBJ1-2, with a possible D match to TRBD1 (5 bases). Between the trimmed V and J ends, which lost 0 bases and 2 bases, there was a span of 16 bases. Germline V gene sequence: CDR1 SNHLY, CDR2 FYNNEI. This CDR3 comprises 17 residues. The chain's CDR3 is CASSEARQGPRNYGYTF. CDR3 sequence (DNA): TGTGCCAGCAGTGAAGCGCGGCAGGGACCGAGGAACTATGGCTACACCTTC.

This clone was observed once. The chain links TRBV7-9 to TRBJ2-2, with D tentatively TRBD1 (5 bases). Germline V gene data show CDR1 as SEHNR and CDR2 as FQNEAQ (reference sequence). The CDR3 sequence is 14 residues long. V lost 1 base and J 5 bases, leaving 8 bases between the germline ends. The CDR3 DNA reads TGTGCCAGCAGCTTAGAGGGGCTAACCGGGGAGCTGTTTTTT. This codes for CASSLEGLTGELFF.

CDR3 coding DNA: TGTGCCAGCAGCTTCACCAGAACCAAACGGACGGTTACTAATTCACCCCTCCACTTT. Amino acid sequence: CASSFTRTKRTVTNSPLHF. This chain connects TRBV11-2 to TRBJ1-6; D unresolved. Germline V gene lookup returns CDR1 SGHAT and CDR2 FQNNGV. Trimming cost V 3 bases and J 6 bases, with 24 bases left between them. The CDR3 length is 19 residues. Combining the CDR3 with reference TRBV11-2 and TRBJ1-6 gives the whole variable domain EAGVAQSPRYKIIEKRQSVAFWCNPISGHATLYWYQQILGQGPKLLIQFQNNGVVDDSQLPKDRFSAERLKGVDSTLKIQPAKLEDSAVYLCASSFTRTKRTVTNSPLHFGNGTRLTVT.

V and J are TRBV2 and TRBJ2-3; tentatively, D is TRBD1 (5 bases). The V gene lost 5 bases and the J gene lost 2 bases, with 14 bases spanning the gap. The CDR3 spans 15 residues. Germline-derived CDR1 and CDR2 are SNHLY and FYNNEI. The CDR3 protein is CASSPTTGFTDTQYF. CDR3 nucleotide sequence: TGTGCCAGCAGTCCTACTACAGGCTTCACAGATACGCAGTATTTT. Full variable domain (rest looked up from reference TRBV2 and TRBJ2-3): EPEVTQTPSHQVTQMGQEVILRCVPISNHLYFYWYRQILGQKVEFLVSFYNNEISEKSEIFDDQFSVERPDGSNFTLKIRSTKLEDSAMYFCASSPTTGFTDTQYFGPGTRLTVL.

The rearrangement uses TRBV3-1 (or the pseudogene TRBV3-2) and TRBJ1-4, with TRBD1 matching over 7 bases. This CDR3 spans 17 amino acids. Germline CDR1 LGHDT, CDR2 YNNKEL (reference sequence). V was clipped by 3 bases and J by 8 bases; unmatched bases: 15. As DNA, the CDR3 is TGTGCCAGCAGCCACCTGCTTAGGAGACAGGGAGGGGAAAAACTGTTTTTT. Amino acids: CASSHLLRRQGGEKLFF.

The chain combines TRBV12-3 or TRBV12-4 with TRBJ2-3; D unclear. Between the trimmed V and J ends, which lost 6 bases and 3 bases, there was a span of 10 bases. The CDR3 runs 13 residues. This CDR3 reads CASSPHSTDTQYF. The CDR3 coding sequence is TGTGCCAGCAGCCCTCACAGTACAGATACGCAGTATTTT.

V and J are TRBV7-9 and TRBJ1-1, with TRBD1 matching 7 bases. Germline V gene sequence: CDR1 SEHNR, CDR2 FQNEAQ (reference sequence). Losses at the gene ends were 5 bases for V and 3 bases for J; bases not matched to a gene: 9. The CDR3 runs to 15 residues. CDR3 bases: TGTGCCAGCAGCGCGGGACAGCTACGACACACTGAAGCTTTCTTT. This encodes CASSAGQLRHTEAFF.

The gene calls are TRBV19 and TRBJ2-2; 8 bases fit TRBD1. Germline lookup yields CDR1 LNHDA and CDR2 SQIVND (reference sequence). Losses at the gene ends were 5 bases for V and 1 base for J; bases not matched to a gene: 6. The CDR3 loop spans 16 amino acids. CDR3 in DNA: TGTGCCAGTAGTTTGCAGGGGGCGAGGAACACCGGGGAGCTGTTTTTT. Its translation: CASSLQGARNTGELFF.

The chain links TRBV3-1 (or the pseudogene TRBV3-2) to TRBJ2-7; possibly TRBD1 for D (5 bases). Deletions cut 0 bases from V and 6 bases from J, with 12 bases between. The CDR3 covers 14 residues. Germline V gene sequence: CDR1 LGHDT, CDR2 YNNKEL (reference sequence). This CDR3 reads CASSQDAGWGEQYF. The DNA for the CDR3 is TGTGCCAGCAGCCAAGATGCAGGGTGGGGCGAGCAGTACTTC.